The clone carrying this T cell receptor (beta chain) was seen more than once but under ten times. What it recognizes is unknown. A library made for alpha chains picked up this beta chain off target, so its size means little. Germline loops: CDR1 LGHNT, CDR2 FRNRAP. Trimming removed 0 bases at V and 0 bases at J, with 18 bases between. This CDR3 spans 19 amino acids. The time point was: sample taken at primary tumor resection. Frozen PBMC, nontumor lung or tumor provided whole RNA, which was sequenced unsorted. The donors, 72 patients with untreated early-stage non-small cell lung cancer, provided the samples. Unique molecular identifiers tagged every individual TCR cDNA molecule. From the 5' RACE reads, TCRdb called clonotypes with MiXCR, one entry per CDR3 protein. Among about 9,000 distinct CDR3 sequences listed, about 4.6% were seen once. This record comes from a study of spatial heterogeneity in lung cancer. Study-wide findings and caveats: At resection, ubiquitous expanded tumor TCRs appeared in blood more than at follow-up.

The genes are TRBV12-5 and TRBJ2-1; possibly TRBD1 or TRBD2 for D (5 bases each). The TCR originated in a male donor with early-stage non-small cell lung cancer. The sample consisted of PBMCs, taken at surgery. CDR3: CASGLVLRDAFSSYNEQFF. The DNA for the CDR3 is TGTGCTAGTGGTTTGGTCTTACGGGACGCCTTTAGCTCCTACAATGAGCAGTTCTTC.